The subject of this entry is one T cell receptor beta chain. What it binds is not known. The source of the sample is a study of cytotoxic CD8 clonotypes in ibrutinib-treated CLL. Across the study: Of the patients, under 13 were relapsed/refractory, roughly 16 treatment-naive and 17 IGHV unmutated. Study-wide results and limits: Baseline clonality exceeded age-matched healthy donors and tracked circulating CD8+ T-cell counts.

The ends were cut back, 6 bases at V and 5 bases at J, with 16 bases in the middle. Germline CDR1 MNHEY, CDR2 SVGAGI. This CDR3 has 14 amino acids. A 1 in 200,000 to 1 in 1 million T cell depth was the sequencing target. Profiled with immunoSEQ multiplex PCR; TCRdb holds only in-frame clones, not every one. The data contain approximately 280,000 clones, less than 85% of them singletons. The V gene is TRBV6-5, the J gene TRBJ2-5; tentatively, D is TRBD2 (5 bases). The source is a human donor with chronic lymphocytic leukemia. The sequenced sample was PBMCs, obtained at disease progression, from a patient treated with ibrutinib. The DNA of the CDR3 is TGTGCCAGCAGAGCCGGGGTGGGGATGGAGACCCAGTACTTC. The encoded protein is CASRAGVGMETQYF.